The 10 T cell receptor beta chains below come from one sample, sequenced in a study of cytotoxic CD8 clonotypes in ibrutinib-treated CLL. The repertoire was sequenced with immunoSEQ multiplex PCR; TCRdb's copy has only in-frame clones and lacks some. The top ten clones hold 6.3% of a sample with fewer than 400,000 clones, roughly 70% of them seen once. Specimen: PBMCs, collected after 36 months of ibrutinib treatment. These receptors all stem from a human donor with chronic lymphocytic leukemia.

CDR3 amino acids: CASSLWGPNNEQFF. As DNA, the CDR3 is TGCGCCAGCAGCTTGTGGGGACCAAACAATGAGCAGTTCTTC. The V and J genes are TRBV5-1 and TRBJ2-1; perhaps D is TRBD1 or TRBD2 (5 bases each). The CDR3 is 14 residues long. Germline values: CDR1 SGHRS, CDR2 YFSETQ. V was pared by 1 base and J by 5 bases, with 10 bases between.

This chain joins TRBV10-3 and TRBJ2-1; 8 nucleotides align to TRBD2. Trimming at V came to 4 bases and at J to 14 bases, leaving 4 bases not matched to a gene. This CDR3 spans 11 amino acids. Germline loops: CDR1 ENHRY, CDR2 SYGVKD. The CDR3 is CAISGGREEFF. Written as DNA, the CDR3 is TGTGCCATCAGTGGGGGGCGGGAGGAGTTCTTC.

This clone was seen more than once but under ten times. V gene TRBV18 combines with J gene TRBJ2-2; TRBD2 matches at 9 bases. CDR1 and CDR2 (germline): KGHSH, LQKENI. The length of the CDR3 is 16 residues. Trimming removed 1 base from V and 3 bases from J; junction bases left unmatched: 3. For the CDR3, the DNA is TGTGCCAGCTCACCACTCCTAGCGGGGTACACCGGGGAGCTGTTTTTT. Translated: CASSPLLAGYTGELFF.

The chain links TRBV6-5 to TRBJ2-2; D uncertain. The CDR3 runs 13 residues. Deletions cut 2 bases from V and 6 bases from J, with 7 bases between. Germline CDR1 reads MNHEY; CDR2 reads SVGAGI. The chain's CDR3 is CASSYGPAGELFF. DNA of the CDR3: TGTGCCAGCAGTTACGGGCCGGCCGGGGAGCTGTTTTTT.

This clone was seen a handful of times. The chain is built from TRBV7-2 and TRBJ2-2; D possibly corresponds to TRBD1 (5 bases). The CDR3 sequence is 13 residues long. V was shortened by 1 base and J by 7 bases, with 7 bases between the two germline ends. Germline CDR1 is SGHTA and CDR2 is FQGNSA. The CDR3 loop reads CASSLGGGGELFF. The CDR3 coding sequence is TGTGCCAGCAGCTTAGGGGGCGGCGGGGAGCTGTTTTTT.

The V call is TRBV5-1, the J call TRBJ2-5, with a possible D match to TRBD1 (5 bases). The germline V gene encodes CDR1 SGHRS and CDR2 YFSETQ. This CDR3 has 14 residues. V gave up 3 bases and J gave up 7 bases, with 16 bases separating them. The CDR3 sequence: CASSYPPERGTQYF. The DNA of the CDR3 is TGCGCCAGCAGCTATCCTCCGGAAAGGGGGACCCAGTACTTC.

This CDR3 is CASSSYRGPTEQYF. In DNA form, the CDR3 reads TGTGCCAGCAGCTCGTACAGGGGGCCGACCGAGCAGTACTTC. The chain couples TRBV13 to TRBJ2-7; 9 nucleotides agree with TRBD1. From germline, CDR1 is PRHDT and CDR2 FYEKMQ (reference sequence). J lost 6 bases, V lost 4 bases, and 7 bases had no gene match. The CDR3 is 14 residues long.

The V and J genes are TRBV7-6 and TRBJ2-7, with D tentatively TRBD1 or TRBD2 (5 bases each). This CDR3 region has 15 residues. Germline V gene sequence: CDR1 SGHVS, CDR2 FNYEAQ. Between the trimmed V and J ends, which lost 1 base and 4 bases, there was a span of 14 bases. The CDR3 is CASSLVGDDHYEQYF. For the CDR3, the DNA is TGTGCCAGCAGCTTAGTGGGGGATGATCATTACGAGCAGTACTTC.

This clone was seen only a few times. This chain joins TRBV6-1 and TRBJ2-7; TRBD2 matches 15 bases. CDR1 is MNHNS, CDR2 SASEGT, per germline. The CDR3 is made up of 16 amino acids. V lost 1 base to trimming and J lost 6 bases; unmatched junction nucleotides: 4. In nucleotides, the CDR3 is TGTGCCAGCAGTGAAGTCCTGGGACTAGCGGGAGGCGAGCAGTACTTC. This translates into CASSEVLGLAGGEQYF.

This clone was observed once. The rearrangement joins TRBV5-1 to TRBJ1-1, with TRBD1 matching 12 bases. The CDR3 runs 16 residues. The V segment lost 2 bases and the J segment 1 base; nucleotides outside the gene matches: 3. CDR1 SGHRS and CDR2 YFSETQ come from the germline V gene. DNA of the CDR3: TGCGCCAGCAGCTTAGGGACAGGGGGCACGAACACTGAAGCTTTCTTT. Its translation is CASSLGTGGTNTEAFF.